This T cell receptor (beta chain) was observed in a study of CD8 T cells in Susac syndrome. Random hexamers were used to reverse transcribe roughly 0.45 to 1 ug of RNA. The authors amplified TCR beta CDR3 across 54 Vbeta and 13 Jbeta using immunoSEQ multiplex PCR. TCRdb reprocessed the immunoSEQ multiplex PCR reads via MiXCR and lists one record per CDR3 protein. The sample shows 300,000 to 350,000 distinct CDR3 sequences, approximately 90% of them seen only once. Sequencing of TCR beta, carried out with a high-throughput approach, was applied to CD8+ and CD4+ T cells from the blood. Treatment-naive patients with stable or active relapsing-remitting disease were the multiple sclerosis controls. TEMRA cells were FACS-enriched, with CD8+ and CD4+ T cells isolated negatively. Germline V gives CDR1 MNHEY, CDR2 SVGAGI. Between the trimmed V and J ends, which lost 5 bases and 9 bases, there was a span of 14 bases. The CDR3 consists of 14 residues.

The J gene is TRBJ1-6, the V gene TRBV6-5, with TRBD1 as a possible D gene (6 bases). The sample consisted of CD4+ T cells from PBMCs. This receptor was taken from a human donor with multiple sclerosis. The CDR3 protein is CASSMQGMGSPLHF. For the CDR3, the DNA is TGTGCCAGCAGTATGCAGGGGATGGGTTCACCCCTCCACTTT.